This T cell receptor beta chain was documented in a study of blood T cells in healthy people across ages. Primed by a sample-barcoded 5' primer and a J-beta primer mix, a second PCR proceeded for about 6 to 12 cycles. TCRdb processed the 5' RACE reads anew with MiXCR; each CDR3 protein has one entry. The profile covers about 1.5 million distinct CDR3 sequences, with 42% appearing a single time and roughly 8.2% taken by the ten largest. Germline V gives CDR1 LGHNT, CDR2 FRNRAP. Trimming left V 4 bases short and J 13 bases short, with 13 bases between. This CDR3 spans 12 amino acids. This sequence joins TRBV12-5 and TRBJ2-2, with D unresolved. The receptor's source is a woman aged 18-35 years in good health. Sequencing was performed on blood. The CDR3 sequence is CASGSVSGALFF. The CDR3 coding sequence is TGTGCTAGTGGTTCGGTCTCCGGAGCGCTGTTTTTT.